Shown below are 12 T cell receptor beta chains from a single sample sequenced in a study of cytomegalovirus exposure and HLA in healthy donors. In the PCR, 60 Vbeta and 13 Jbeta primers were used. Profiling relied on immunoSEQ multiplex PCR, and the TCRdb table lists in-frame clones only, not all of them. The sample has fewer than 150,000 clones, approximately 80% seen once; the top ten hold approximately 5.1%. Material: PBMCs. Receptor source: a male donor in good health and CMV-seronegative.

The chain employs TRBV19 and TRBJ1-1, with 8 bases identical to TRBD1. CDR1 is LNHDA and CDR2 is SQIVND in the germline V gene (reference sequence). The CDR3 totals 14 residues. V lost 4 bases to trimming and J lost 4 bases; unmatched junction nucleotides: 5. CDR3 sequence reads: CASSTGQGGTEAFF. CDR3 in DNA: TGTGCCAGTAGTACCGGACAGGGAGGCACTGAAGCTTTCTTT. Variable domain in full (rest from reference TRBV19 and TRBJ1-1): DGGITQSPKYLFRKEGQNVTLSCEQNLNHDAMYWYRQDPGQGLRLIYYSQIVNDFQKGDIAEGYSVSREKKESFPLTVTSAQKNPTAFYLCASSTGQGGTEAFFGQGTRLTVV.

V usage is TRBV6-5 and J usage is TRBJ1-1, with D maybe TRBD1 (5 bases). The CDR3 runs 14 residues. Germline V lookup: CDR1 MNHEY, CDR2 SVGAGI. V shed 6 bases and J shed 6 bases, with 17 bases lying between them. In nucleotides, the CDR3 is TGTGCCAGCAGCATGGACTGGGGGGGAGCTGAAGCTTTCTTT. It codes for CASSMDWGGAEAFF.

This clone was counted a few times. The chain employs TRBV11-2 and TRBJ2-2; possible D gene TRBD2, 6 bases. The CDR3 extends over 17 amino acids. Germline V CDR1 and CDR2: SGHAT, FQNNGV. Trimming pared 2 bases from V and 0 bases from J, leaving 13 bases between. The CDR3 loop is CASSLNWGDANTGELFF. The DNA of the CDR3 is TGTGCCAGCAGCTTAAACTGGGGGGACGCGAACACCGGGGAGCTGTTTTTT.

The chain links TRBV9 to TRBJ2-5; D is perhaps TRBD2 (5 bases). This CDR3 is built from 16 residues. Germline CDR1 and CDR2: SGDLS and YYNGEE. The V end was cut by 0 bases, the J end by 4 bases, with 16 bases between. CDR3 in amino acids: CASSVAAGLGGETQYF. CDR3 nucleotide sequence: TGTGCCAGCAGCGTAGCGGCAGGCCTCGGAGGAGAGACCCAGTACTTC. Drawing the rest from reference TRBV9 and TRBJ2-5, the complete variable domain is DSGVTQTPKHLITATGQRVTLRCSPRSGDLSVYWYQQSLDQGLQFLIQYYNGEERAKGNILERFSAQQFPDLHSELNLSSLELGDSALYFCASSVAAGLGGETQYFGPGTRLLVL.

CDR3 coding DNA: TGCGCCAGCAGCTTGGCCTTTCCGAAAAGCCACAACACCGGGGAGCTGTTTTTT. It translates to CASSLAFPKSHNTGELFF. The gene calls are TRBV5-1 and TRBJ2-2; D is uncertain. CDR3 length: 18 amino acids. Per the germline V gene, CDR1 is SGHRS and CDR2 is YFSETQ. V was trimmed by 0 bases and J by 2 bases, leaving 17 bases between them.

This rearrangement joins TRBV5-1 to TRBJ1-2; D might be TRBD1 (6 bases). V was cut by 0 bases and J by 1 base, with 13 bases left in between. The CDR3 has 16 amino acids. Per the germline V gene, CDR1 is SGHRS and CDR2 is YFSETQ. In DNA, the CDR3 is TGCGCCAGCAGCTTGGGCAGGGGCGCCTTTAACTATGGCTACACCTTC. Translating gives CASSLGRGAFNYGYTF.

V is TRBV6-5 and J is TRBJ2-7, with TRBD1 matching 8 bases. The ends lost 6 bases at V and 5 bases at J; junction bases unmatched: 9. CDR1 and CDR2 (germline): MNHEY, SVGAGI. The CDR3 contains 14 residues. The CDR3 nucleotides are TGTGCCAGCAGGAAAGGACAGGGATTCAACGAGCAGTACTTC. As protein: CASRKGQGFNEQYF.

The genes are TRBV5-1 and TRBJ2-5, with TRBD2 matching 11 bases. The CDR3 runs 16 residues. V trimming: 1 base; J trimming: 6 bases; junction bases outside the gene matches: 8. The germline V gene has CDR1 SGHRS and CDR2 YFSETQ. CDR3 coding DNA: TGCGCCAGCAGCTTGCTAGCGGGGGGTACCATGAAGACCCAGTACTTC. Translated, it gives CASSLLAGGTMKTQYF. The full variable domain, rest sourced from reference TRBV5-1 and TRBJ2-5, is KAGVTQTPRYLIKTRGQQVTLSCSPISGHRSVSWYQQTPGQGLQFLFEYFSETQRNKGNFPGRFSGRQFSNSRSEMNVSTLELGDSALYLCASSLLAGGTMKTQYFGPGTRLLVL.

This clone was counted once. This chain connects TRBV11-2 to TRBJ2-1, with 9 bases that match TRBD1. V was pared by 5 bases and J by 4 bases, with 3 bases of the junction left unmatched. The germline gives CDR1 SGHAT, CDR2 FQNNGV. The CDR3 sequence is 14 residues long. The chain's CDR3 is CASSGQGIYNEQFF. The CDR3, as DNA: TGTGCCAGCAGCGGACAGGGGATTTACAATGAGCAGTTCTTC.

The CDR3 region has the DNA TGTGCCAGCAGTTTGGTTGGGACTACTGGAAACACCATATATTTT. It is translated as CASSLVGTTGNTIYF. The rearrangement links TRBV6-5 to TRBJ1-3; a weak D match, TRBD1 (5 bases). V lost 4 bases and J 2 bases, leaving 12 bases between the germline ends. Germline V gene lookup returns CDR1 MNHEY and CDR2 SVGAGI. The CDR3 has 15 amino acids.

This chain uses TRBV5-6 with TRBJ2-3, with D possibly being TRBD2 (6 bases). V lost 0 bases, J lost 6 bases, and 14 bases lay in between. This CDR3 is built from 15 residues. Germline V gene data show CDR1 as SGHDT and CDR2 as YYEEEE. CDR3 amino acids: CASSLGKLAWDTQYF. DNA of the CDR3: TGTGCCAGCAGCTTGGGAAAACTAGCCTGGGATACGCAGTATTTT.

This clone has more than one count but fewer than ten. The CDR3 nucleotides are TGTGCCAGCAGTTACTCGATACCAGTTTCCTATGGCTACACCTTC. It encodes CASSYSIPVSYGYTF. The chain joins TRBV6-5 to TRBJ1-2; D is unclear. Trimming pared 0 bases from V and 4 bases from J, leaving 12 bases between. Germline values: CDR1 MNHEY, CDR2 SVGAGI. The CDR3 is 15 amino acids.